This TCR beta chain derives from a study of regulatory T cells in long-lasting Graves disease. Regarding the study as a whole: Fewer public clonotypes were shared by new patients (under 1,000) than by persistent patients (roughly 2,500). Under persistent disease, TRBV28, TRBJ1-2 and TRBJ2-5 were used preferentially.

This CDR3 is built from 15 residues. V dropped 4 bases and J dropped 7 bases, with 17 bases sitting between them. Germline lookup yields CDR1 SGHTA and CDR2 FQGTGA. Comments on this clonotype: What it binds is unknown.

CDR3-region Arm-PCR and iRepertoire HTBI primers produced the TCR beta libraries. TCRdb fed the multiplex PCR reads into MiXCR, producing one record per CDR3 protein. Here the sample spans approximately 400,000 distinct CDR3 sequences, approximately 25% being singletons. Time point noted: persistent/refractory GD, antithyroid drugs over 5 years with positive TRAb. With RNA extracted from PBMCs as input, the TCR library was made. The sequence was obtained from a woman in her forties with Graves disease. The chain uses TRBV7-3 and TRBJ2-4; the D is unclear. Sample: peripheral blood mononuclear cells (PBMCs), taken when the disease was refractory, from a patient treated with antithyroid drugs. For the CDR3, the DNA is TGTGCCAGCAGCTCTTACCCAGGAAGTCAGAACATTCAGTACTTC. Its protein product is CASSSYPGSQNIQYF.